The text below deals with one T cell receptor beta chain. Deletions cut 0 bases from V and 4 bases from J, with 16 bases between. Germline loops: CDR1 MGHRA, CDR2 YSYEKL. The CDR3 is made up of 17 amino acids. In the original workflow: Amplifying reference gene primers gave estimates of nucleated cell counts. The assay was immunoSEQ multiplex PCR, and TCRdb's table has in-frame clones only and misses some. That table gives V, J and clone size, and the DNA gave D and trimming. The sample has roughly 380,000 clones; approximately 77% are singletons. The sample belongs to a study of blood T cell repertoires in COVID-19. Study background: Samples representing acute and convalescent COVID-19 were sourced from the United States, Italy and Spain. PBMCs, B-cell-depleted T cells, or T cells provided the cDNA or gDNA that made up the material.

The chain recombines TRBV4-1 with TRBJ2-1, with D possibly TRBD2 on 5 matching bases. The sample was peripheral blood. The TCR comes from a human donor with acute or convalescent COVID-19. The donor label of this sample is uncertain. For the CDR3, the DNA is TGCGCCAGCAGCCAAGACTCCCAGCGGAGAACTTACAATGAGCAGTTCTTC. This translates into CASSQDSQRRTYNEQFF.